The subject of this entry is one TCR beta chain. The germline V gene encodes CDR1 ENHRY and CDR2 SYGVKD. This CDR3 spans 16 amino acids. V was cut by 2 bases and J by 2 bases, with 13 bases left in between. The authors reverse transcribed about 0.5 to 1 ug RNA with random hexamers. Multiplex immunoSEQ PCR targeted 54 Vbeta and 13 Jbeta TCR beta segments. TCRdb reanalysed the immunoSEQ multiplex PCR reads using MiXCR and keeps one entry per CDR3 protein. The sample lists tens of thousands of distinct CDR3 sequences, 85% to 95% occurring once. The data were taken from a study of CD8 T cells in Susac syndrome. The multiple sclerosis controls comprised treatment-naive patients whose relapsing-remitting disease was stable or active.

The clonotype originates from a human donor with multiple sclerosis. The chain uses TRBV10-3 and TRBJ2-1, with D unclear. Sequenced input: CD8+ T cells from PBMCs. This CDR3 is CAISESRGPTYNEQFF. Here the CDR3 DNA reads TGTGCCATCAGTGAGAGTCGCGGTCCAACCTACAATGAGCAGTTCTTC.